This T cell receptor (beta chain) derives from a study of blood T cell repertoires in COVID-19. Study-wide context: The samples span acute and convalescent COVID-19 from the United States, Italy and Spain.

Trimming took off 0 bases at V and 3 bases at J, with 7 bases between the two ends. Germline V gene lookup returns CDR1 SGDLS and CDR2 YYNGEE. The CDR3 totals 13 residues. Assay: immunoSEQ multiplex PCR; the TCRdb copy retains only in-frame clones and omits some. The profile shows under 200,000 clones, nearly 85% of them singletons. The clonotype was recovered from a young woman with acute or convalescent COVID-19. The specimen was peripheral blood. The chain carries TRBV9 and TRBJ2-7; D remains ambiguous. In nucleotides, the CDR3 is TGTGCCAGCAGCGTAGGACTGGGCTACGAGCAGTACTTC. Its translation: CASSVGLGYEQYF.